Following are 21 T cell receptor beta chains from one sample sequenced in a study of blood T cell repertoires in COVID-19 (TCRdb year 2020). The library was produced with the immunoSEQ multiplex PCR assay. The immuneACCESS repertoire file appears here via TCRdb, limited to in-frame rearrangements. These files lack a portion of the clones; in checked studies, under half of the deficit traces to unresolved V genes, and the cause of the others is not known. The sample profile shows approximately 100,000 clones; roughly 90% of them were found once. The ten largest account for 17% of the sample. Material: peripheral blood. The receptor source for this set is a woman older than 75 in a cohort sampled during active COVID-19.

V gene TRBV6-5 combines with J gene TRBJ1-1; D gene unclear. Germline V CDR1 and CDR2: MNHEY, SVGAGI. This CDR3 has 14 amino acids. V was pared by 7 bases and J by 7 bases, with 19 bases between. Here the CDR3 DNA reads TGTGCCAGCACTATTCGGGAACAGAACGGTGAAGCTTTCTTT. Its translation: CASTIREQNGEAFF.

The V call is TRBV6-5, the J call TRBJ1-5; no clear D gene. The ends were cut back, 2 bases at V and 6 bases at J, with 8 bases in the middle. The CDR3 is 13 amino acids. Germline loops: CDR1 MNHEY, CDR2 SVGAGI. CDR3 residues: CASSYNRVQPQHF. The CDR3 DNA follows: TGTGCCAGCAGTTACAACAGAGTTCAGCCCCAGCATTTT.

The V and J genes are TRBV5-1 and TRBJ2-6, with D uncertain. Germline V gene sequence: CDR1 SGHRS, CDR2 YFSETQ. The length of the CDR3 is 15 residues. Trimming pared 4 bases from V and 0 bases from J, leaving 8 bases between. CDR3 in DNA: TGCGCCAGCAGCCATACTTACTCTGGGGCCAACGTCCTGACTTTC. Its translation: CASSHTYSGANVLTF. Filled out from reference TRBV5-1 and TRBJ2-6, the complete variable domain reads KAGVTQTPRYLIKTRGQQVTLSCSPISGHRSVSWYQQTPGQGLQFLFEYFSETQRNKGNFPGRFSGRQFSNSRSEMNVSTLELGDSALYLCASSHTYSGANVLTFGAGSRLTVL.

The chain couples TRBV11-2 to TRBJ1-5; maybe TRBD1 (6 bases). CDR1 and CDR2 (germline): SGHAT, FQNNGV. The CDR3 consists of 15 residues. The V gene lost 5 bases and the J gene lost 6 bases, with 17 bases spanning the gap. CDR3 in amino acids: CASSTRGGGGQPQHF. The CDR3 DNA sequence: TGTGCCAGCAGCACCCGAGGGGGGGGAGGTCAGCCCCAGCATTTT.

V is TRBV24-1 and J is TRBJ2-1, with 12 bases that match TRBD2. Germline assignment: CDR1 KGHDR and CDR2 SFDVKD. Trimming at V came to 3 bases and at J to 9 bases, leaving 8 bases not matched to a gene. The CDR3 totals 16 residues. The CDR3 sequence is CATSDARLAGDREQFF. In DNA form, the CDR3 reads TGTGCCACCAGTGATGCCCGACTAGCGGGAGATCGTGAGCAGTTCTTC.

This clone was picked up one time. The chain joins TRBV2 to TRBJ1-1; D gene uncertain. This CDR3 has 14 residues. Per germline, CDR1 SNHLY and CDR2 FYNNEI. V lost 6 bases to trimming and J lost 1 base, with 12 bases between them. CDR3 nucleotides: TGTGCCAGCAGCCCACACGTACAGAACACTGAAGCTTTCTTT. Translated, it gives CASSPHVQNTEAFF.

The chain recombines TRBV24-1 with TRBJ2-2, with TRBD2 identical over 10 bases. This CDR3 comprises 16 residues. Germline CDR1 reads KGHDR; CDR2 reads SFDVKD. The J segment lost 6 bases and the V segment lost 11 bases, leaving 14 bases of the junction unmatched. For the CDR3, the DNA is TGTGCCATAAACGACGGGGGACTAGCGTTCCCCGGGGAGCTGTTTTTT. Its translation: CAINDGGLAFPGELFF.

The chain carries TRBV7-6 and TRBJ2-1, with a possible D match to TRBD2 (6 bases). Trimming took off 5 bases at V and 8 bases at J, with 19 bases between the two ends. This CDR3 has 15 residues. Germline V CDR1 and CDR2: SGHVS, FNYEAQ. CDR3 DNA: TGTGCCAGCAGCGGGTGGGGGGATGAGCAAGATGAGCAGTTCTTC. This codes for CASSGWGDEQDEQFF.

The CDR3 nucleotides read TGCAGTGCTAGTCCTAATTCGAACACCGGGGAGCTGTTTTTT. Protein product: CSASPNSNTGELFF. The V gene is TRBV20-1, the J gene TRBJ2-2, with D unresolved. The CDR3 totals 14 residues. V lost 3 bases to trimming and J lost 0 bases, with 8 bases between them. Germline CDR1 DFQATT, CDR2 SNEGSKA (reference sequence).

The rearrangement joins TRBV30 to TRBJ2-7, with 7 nucleotides matching TRBD1. The CDR3 has 13 residues. Unmatched junction bases numbered 2, after V lost 0 bases and J lost 3 bases. From germline, CDR1 is GTSNPN and CDR2 SVGIG (reference sequence). The CDR3 coding sequence is TGTGCCTGGAGTGTACGGGACAGCTACGAGCAGTACTTC. Protein: CAWSVRDSYEQYF. Complete variable domain (other parts from reference TRBV30 and TRBJ2-7): SQTIHQWPATLVQPVGSPLSLECTVEGTSNPNLYWYRQAAGRGLQLLFYSVGIGQISSEVPQNLSASRPQDRQFILSSKKLLLSDSGFYLCAWSVRDSYEQYFGPGTRLTVT.

CDR3 region: CASSLGTRQETQYF. The CDR3 DNA sequence: TGTGCCAGTAGTCTGGGGACTAGACAAGAGACCCAGTACTTC. The gene calls are TRBV19 and TRBJ2-5; 8 positions agree with TRBD2. The germline V gene has CDR1 LNHDA and CDR2 SQIVND (reference sequence). CDR3 length equals 14 residues. V gave up 5 bases and J gave up 2 bases; unmatched junction bases: 4.

The gene calls are TRBV10-2 and TRBJ2-1; 10 bases are a match to TRBD2. The germline gives CDR1 WSHSY, CDR2 SAAADI. With 6 bases clipped from V and 2 bases from J, the junction kept 7 bases outside the gene matches. CDR3 length: 16 amino acids. The CDR3: CASRVAGGSAYNEQFF. The CDR3 coding sequence is TGCGCCAGCAGAGTAGCGGGGGGTAGTGCCTACAATGAGCAGTTCTTC.

The chain has TRBV25-1 and TRBJ2-1, with D perhaps TRBD2 (5 bases). Germline V CDR1 and CDR2: MGHDK, SYGVNS. The length of the CDR3 is 17 residues. V gave up 3 bases and J gave up 0 bases, with 15 bases separating them. The CDR3 DNA follows: TGTGCCAGCAGTGATAGGGAAAAGGGAGTCTCCTACAATGAGCAGTTCTTC. Its protein is CASSDREKGVSYNEQFF.

On this clone: The DNA is omitted, as the CDR3 cannot be located on it reliably, and the CDR3 follows TCRdb's listing. The J gene is TRBJ2-7, the V gene TRBV6-5; TRBD1 is taken as the D call from the table, unchecked against the DNA. Both ends counted, the CDR3 spans 14 residues. Germline V CDR1 and CDR2: MNHEY, SVGAGI. The CDR3 loop reads CASSSSGHSYEQYF.

The rearrangement uses TRBV28 and TRBJ2-7, with D tentatively TRBD1 (5 bases). Germline V gene sequence: CDR1 MDHEN, CDR2 SYDVKM. The V end lost 5 bases, the J end lost 7 bases, and 12 bases lay between the germline ends. This CDR3 has 12 residues. The CDR3 nucleotides read TGTGCCAGCAGTACCAGGGCCGGGGAGCAGTACTTC. As protein: CASSTRAGEQYF.

V usage is TRBV28 and J usage is TRBJ2-7; perhaps TRBD2 as D (5 bases). From germline, CDR1 is MDHEN and CDR2 SYDVKM. Trimming stripped 3 bases from V and 0 bases from J, with 9 bases between. The CDR3 is 14 amino acids. CDR3 loop: CASSFVGVSYEQYF. CDR3 bases: TGTGCCAGCAGTTTTGTGGGAGTCTCCTACGAGCAGTACTTC. Combining the CDR3 with reference TRBV28 and TRBJ2-7 gives the whole variable domain DVKVTQSSRYLVKRTGEKVFLECVQDMDHENMFWYRQDPGLGLRLIYFSYDVKMKEKGDIPEGYSVSREKKERFSLILESASTNQTSMYLCASSFVGVSYEQYFGPGTRLTVT.

The chain carries TRBV15 and TRBJ2-4; TRBD2 matches 9 bases. The CDR3 consists of 17 residues. The germline V gene has CDR1 LNHNV and CDR2 YYDKDF (reference sequence). The junction had 8 bases not matched to a gene; V was cut back by 0 bases and J by 5 bases. This CDR3 is CATSRDQGSGSQNIQYF. In DNA, the CDR3 is TGTGCCACCAGCAGAGATCAGGGTAGCGGGAGCCAAAACATTCAGTACTTC.

The chain uses TRBV24-1 and TRBJ1-5; 7 nucleotides match TRBD1. After removal of 5 bases from V and 6 bases from J, the junction contained 3 bases not matched to a gene. Germline CDR1 is KGHDR and CDR2 is SFDVKD. The CDR3 covers 13 residues. The CDR3 bases are TGTGCCACCAGTGCCTCAGGGGGTCAGCCCCAGCATTTT. Its translation: CATSASGGQPQHF.

This clone was observed a single time. The chain couples TRBV6-1 to TRBJ2-1; D remains unclear. The V gene lost 2 bases and the J gene lost 4 bases, with 27 bases spanning the gap. Germline V gene sequence: CDR1 MNHNS, CDR2 SASEGT. This CDR3 has 20 residues. CDR3 loop: CASSEPQVRYVFVDYNEQFF. The CDR3 nucleotides are TGTGCCAGCAGTGAACCCCAGGTTAGGTATGTTTTCGTGGATTACAATGAGCAGTTCTTC.

The chain is built from TRBV20-1 and TRBJ1-1; no clear D gene. CDR3 length: 14 amino acids. V gave up 3 bases and J gave up 2 bases, with 13 bases separating them. CDR1 is DFQATT, CDR2 SNEGSKA, per germline (reference sequence). CDR3 protein: CSASLRIANTEAFF. In DNA form, the CDR3 reads TGCAGTGCTAGTTTGCGCATCGCTAACACTGAAGCTTTCTTT.

This clone occurred once. The chain uses TRBV4-1 and TRBJ2-3; D is unclear. The CDR3 is 15 amino acids. Germline values: CDR1 MGHRA, CDR2 YSYEKL. V was clipped by 1 base and J by 1 base, with 9 bases between them. The CDR3 spells CASSQALIGTDTQYF. In DNA, the CDR3 is TGCGCCAGCAGCCAAGCCTTAATCGGCACAGATACGCAGTATTTT.